This TCR beta chain stems from a study of blood T cell repertoires in COVID-19. For the study at large: Samples taken during acute and convalescent COVID-19 were collected in the United States, Italy and Spain. Sources were T cells, B-cell-depleted T cells, or PBMCs; the material itself was cDNA or gDNA.

Sequenced by immunoSEQ multiplex PCR; TCRdb stores in-frame clones only, minus some. The profile shows roughly 250,000 clones, around 90% of them singletons. CDR3 length: 17 residues. The junction had 15 bases not matched to a gene; V was cut back by 7 bases and J by 1 base. CDR1 is LGHDT and CDR2 is YNNKEL in the germline V gene (reference sequence). The chain uses TRBV3-1 (or the pseudogene TRBV3-2) and TRBJ1-2, with 7 bases fitting TRBD1. The clonotype was recovered from a man aged 55 to 70 who had recovered from COVID-19. Material for sequencing was peripheral blood. The chain's CDR3 is CASTNRYRQGYNYGYTF. In DNA, the CDR3 is TGTGCCAGCACCAACCGATACCGACAGGGTTATAACTATGGCTACACCTTC.